This T cell receptor beta chain emerged from a study of cytomegalovirus exposure and HLA in healthy donors. The CDR3 runs to 15 residues. V was trimmed by 5 bases and J by 2 bases, leaving 15 bases between them. CDR1 and CDR2 from the germline V gene are SGHAT and FQNNGV. The repertoire was sequenced with immunoSEQ multiplex PCR; TCRdb's copy has only in-frame clones and lacks some. This table holds over 250,000 clones, 70% to 90% found once. In the case of this clone: The antigen remains undetermined.

Study outcomes and limitations: The study flagged some 170 TCR beta chains as cytomegalovirus-associated. The tendency of first-cohort TCR clusters to co-occur in the roughly 130 validation repertoires emerged from a later analysis. The dataset shows that most TCR sequences were rare, while some public TCRs occurred in many donors. For cytomegalovirus status, the classifier reportedly gave diagnoses with high specificity and sensitivity.

The chain uses TRBV11-2 and TRBJ1-2; TRBD1 might be the D (5 bases). This TCR derives from a woman between 18 and 29 years old in good health and CMV-seronegative. The sequencing sample was made of PBMCs. In nucleotides, the CDR3 is TGTGCCAGCAGCCAAAACTCTGGGGGGAACTATGGCTACACCTTC. Protein sequence: CASSQNSGGNYGYTF.